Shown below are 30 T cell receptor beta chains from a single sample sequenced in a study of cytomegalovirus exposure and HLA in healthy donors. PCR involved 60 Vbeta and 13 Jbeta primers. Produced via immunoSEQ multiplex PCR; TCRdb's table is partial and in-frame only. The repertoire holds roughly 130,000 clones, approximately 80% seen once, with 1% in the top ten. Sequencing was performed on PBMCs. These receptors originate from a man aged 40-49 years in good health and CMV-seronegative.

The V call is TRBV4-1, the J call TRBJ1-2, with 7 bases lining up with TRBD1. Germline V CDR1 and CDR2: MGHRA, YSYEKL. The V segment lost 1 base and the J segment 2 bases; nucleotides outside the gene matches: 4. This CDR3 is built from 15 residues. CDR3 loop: CASSQVLGQNYGYTF. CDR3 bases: TGCGCCAGCAGCCAAGTCTTGGGACAGAACTATGGCTACACCTTC.

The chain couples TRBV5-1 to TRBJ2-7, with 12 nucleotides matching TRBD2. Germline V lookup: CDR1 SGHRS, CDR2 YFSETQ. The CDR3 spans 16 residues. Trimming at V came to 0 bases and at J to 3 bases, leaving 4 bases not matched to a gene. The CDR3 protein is CASSLGTSGGFYEQYF. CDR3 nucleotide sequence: TGCGCCAGCAGCTTGGGTACTAGCGGGGGGTTCTACGAGCAGTACTTC.

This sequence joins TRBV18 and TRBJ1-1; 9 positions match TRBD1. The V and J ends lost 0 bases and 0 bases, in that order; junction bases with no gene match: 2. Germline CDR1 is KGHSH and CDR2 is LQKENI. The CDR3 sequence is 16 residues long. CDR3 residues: CASSPPGQGLNTEAFF. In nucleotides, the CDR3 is TGTGCCAGCTCACCACCTGGACAGGGGTTGAACACTGAAGCTTTCTTT.

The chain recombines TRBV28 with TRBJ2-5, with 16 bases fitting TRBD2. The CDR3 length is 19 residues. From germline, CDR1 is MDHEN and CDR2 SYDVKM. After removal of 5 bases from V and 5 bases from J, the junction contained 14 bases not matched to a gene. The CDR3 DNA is TGTGCCAGCAGTAATAGAAGGGGGACTAGCGGGAGGGCGATGGAGACCCAGTACTTC. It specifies CASSNRRGTSGRAMETQYF.

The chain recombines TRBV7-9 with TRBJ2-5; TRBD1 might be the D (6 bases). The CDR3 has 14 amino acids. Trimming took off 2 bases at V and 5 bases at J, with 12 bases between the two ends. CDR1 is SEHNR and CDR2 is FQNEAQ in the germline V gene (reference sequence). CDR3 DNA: TGTGCCAGCAGCTTATTTGGGGGCCGGGAGACCCAGTACTTC. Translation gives CASSLFGGRETQYF. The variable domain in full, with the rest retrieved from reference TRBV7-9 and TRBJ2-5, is DTGVSQNPRHKITKRGQNVTFRCDPISEHNRLYWYRQTLGQGPEFLTYFQNEAQLEKSRLLSDRFSAERPKGSFSTLEIQRTEQGDSAMYLCASSLFGGRETQYFGPGTRLLVL.

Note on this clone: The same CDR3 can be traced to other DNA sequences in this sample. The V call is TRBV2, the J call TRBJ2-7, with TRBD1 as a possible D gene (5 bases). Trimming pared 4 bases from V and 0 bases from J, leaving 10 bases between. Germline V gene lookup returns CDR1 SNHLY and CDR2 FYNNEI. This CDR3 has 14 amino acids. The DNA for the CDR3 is TGTGCCAGCAGTGTGGGGCGGATCTCCTACGAGCAGTACTTC. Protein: CASSVGRISYEQYF.

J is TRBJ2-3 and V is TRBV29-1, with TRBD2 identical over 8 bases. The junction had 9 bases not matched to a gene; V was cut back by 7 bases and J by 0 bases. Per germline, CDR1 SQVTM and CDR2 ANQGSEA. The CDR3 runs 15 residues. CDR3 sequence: CSGDGGAGSTDTQYF. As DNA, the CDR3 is TGCAGCGGGGACGGGGGGGCGGGCAGCACAGATACGCAGTATTTT.

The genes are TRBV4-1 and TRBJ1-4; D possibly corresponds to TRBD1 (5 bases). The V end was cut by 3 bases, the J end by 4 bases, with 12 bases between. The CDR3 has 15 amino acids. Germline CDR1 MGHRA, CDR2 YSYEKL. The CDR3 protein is CASSQAPGNNEKLFF. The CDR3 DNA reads TGCGCCAGCAGCCAGGCGCCAGGGAATAATGAAAAACTGTTTTTT.

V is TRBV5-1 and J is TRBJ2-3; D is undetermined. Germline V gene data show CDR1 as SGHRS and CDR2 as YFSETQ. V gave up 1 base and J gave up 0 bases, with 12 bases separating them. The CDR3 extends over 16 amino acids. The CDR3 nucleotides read TGCGCCAGCAGCTTGAGCTCTCTCTTGAGCACAGATACGCAGTATTTT. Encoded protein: CASSLSSLLSTDTQYF.

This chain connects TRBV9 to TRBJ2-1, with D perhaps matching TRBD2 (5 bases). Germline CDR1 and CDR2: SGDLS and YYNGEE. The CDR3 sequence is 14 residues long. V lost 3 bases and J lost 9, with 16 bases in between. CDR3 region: CASSARTPSGEQFF. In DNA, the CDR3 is TGTGCCAGCAGCGCCCGGACTCCCTCCGGTGAGCAGTTCTTC.

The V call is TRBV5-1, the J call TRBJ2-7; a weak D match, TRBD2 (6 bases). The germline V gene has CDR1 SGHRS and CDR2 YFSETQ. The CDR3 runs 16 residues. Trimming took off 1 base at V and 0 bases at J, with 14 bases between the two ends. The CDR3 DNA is TGCGCCAGCAGCTTGAGCCTCTCCGGGAGCTCCTACGAGCAGTACTTC. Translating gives CASSLSLSGSSYEQYF. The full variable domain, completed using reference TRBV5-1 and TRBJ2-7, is KAGVTQTPRYLIKTRGQQVTLSCSPISGHRSVSWYQQTPGQGLQFLFEYFSETQRNKGNFPGRFSGRQFSNSRSEMNVSTLELGDSALYLCASSLSLSGSSYEQYFGPGTRLTVT.

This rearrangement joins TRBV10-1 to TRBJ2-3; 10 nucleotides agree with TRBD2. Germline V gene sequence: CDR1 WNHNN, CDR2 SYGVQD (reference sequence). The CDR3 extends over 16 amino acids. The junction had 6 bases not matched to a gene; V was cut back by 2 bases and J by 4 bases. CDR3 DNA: TGCGCCAGCAGTGAGAGGCTAGCGGGAGCCTCAGATACGCAGTATTTT. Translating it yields CASSERLAGASDTQYF.

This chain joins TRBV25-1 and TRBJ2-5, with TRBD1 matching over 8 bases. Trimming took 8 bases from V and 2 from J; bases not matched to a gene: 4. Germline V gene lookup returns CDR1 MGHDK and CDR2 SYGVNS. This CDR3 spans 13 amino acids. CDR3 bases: TGTGCCAGCCACCGGACAGGGCAAGAGACCCAGTACTTC. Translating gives CASHRTGQETQYF.

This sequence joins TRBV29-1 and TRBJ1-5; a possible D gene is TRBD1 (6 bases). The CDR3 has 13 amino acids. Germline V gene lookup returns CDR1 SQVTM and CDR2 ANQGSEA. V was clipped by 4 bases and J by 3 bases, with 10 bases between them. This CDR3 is CSVVTGLNQPQHF. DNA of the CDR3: TGCAGCGTTGTAACAGGGCTCAATCAGCCCCAGCATTTT.

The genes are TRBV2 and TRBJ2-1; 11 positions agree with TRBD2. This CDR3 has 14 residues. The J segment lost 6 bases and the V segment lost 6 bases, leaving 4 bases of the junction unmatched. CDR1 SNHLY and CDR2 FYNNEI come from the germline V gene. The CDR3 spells CASRGLAEINEQFF. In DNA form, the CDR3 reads TGTGCCAGCAGGGGACTAGCGGAAATCAATGAGCAGTTCTTC.

The CDR3 DNA is TGTGCCAGTAGCCAGGGGACAGATACGCAGTATTTT. Translated: CASSQGTDTQYF. V gene TRBV19 combines with J gene TRBJ2-3, with D maybe TRBD1 (6 bases). This CDR3 is 12 amino acids long. The V end lost 6 bases, the J end lost 3 bases, and 7 bases lay between the germline ends. The germline gives CDR1 LNHDA, CDR2 SQIVND (reference sequence).

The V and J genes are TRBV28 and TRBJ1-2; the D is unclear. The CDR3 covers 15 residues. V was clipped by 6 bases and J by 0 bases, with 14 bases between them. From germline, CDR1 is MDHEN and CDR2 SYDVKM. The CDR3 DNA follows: TGTGCCAGCAGACCCACCGGGATACCTAACTATGGCTACACCTTC. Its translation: CASRPTGIPNYGYTF.

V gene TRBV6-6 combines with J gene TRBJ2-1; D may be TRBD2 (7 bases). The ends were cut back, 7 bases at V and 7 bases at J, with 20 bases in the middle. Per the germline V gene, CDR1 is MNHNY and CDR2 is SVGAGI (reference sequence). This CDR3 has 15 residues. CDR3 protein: CASKFLAEGENEQFF. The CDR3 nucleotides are TGTGCCAGCAAATTCCTAGCGGAGGGGGAAAATGAGCAGTTCTTC.

The CDR3 loop is CASSPRGETEAFF. The CDR3 DNA follows: TGTGCCAGCAGCCCCCGGGGAGAAACTGAAGCTTTCTTT. The V and J genes are TRBV7-3 and TRBJ1-1, with D uncertain. This CDR3 comprises 13 residues. V gave up 5 bases and J gave up 5 bases, with 12 bases separating them. Germline loops: CDR1 SGHTA, CDR2 FQGTGA.

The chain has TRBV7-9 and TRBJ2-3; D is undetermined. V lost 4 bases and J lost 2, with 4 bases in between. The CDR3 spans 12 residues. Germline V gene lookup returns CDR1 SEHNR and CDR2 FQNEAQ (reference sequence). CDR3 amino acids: CASSSLTDTQYF. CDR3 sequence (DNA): TGTGCCAGCAGCTCCCTCACAGATACGCAGTATTTT.

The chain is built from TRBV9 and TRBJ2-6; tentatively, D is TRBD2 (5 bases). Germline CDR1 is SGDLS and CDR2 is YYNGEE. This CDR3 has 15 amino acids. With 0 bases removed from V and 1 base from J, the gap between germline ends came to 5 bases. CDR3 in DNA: TGTGCCAGCAGCGTAGCGGGGTCTGGGGCCAACGTCCTGACTTTC. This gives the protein CASSVAGSGANVLTF.

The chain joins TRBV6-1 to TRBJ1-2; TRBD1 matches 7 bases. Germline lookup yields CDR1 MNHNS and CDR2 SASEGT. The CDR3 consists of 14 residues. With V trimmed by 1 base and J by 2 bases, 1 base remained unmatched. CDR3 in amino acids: CASSEEQGNYGYTF. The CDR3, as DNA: TGTGCCAGCAGTGAAGAACAGGGGAACTATGGCTACACCTTC.

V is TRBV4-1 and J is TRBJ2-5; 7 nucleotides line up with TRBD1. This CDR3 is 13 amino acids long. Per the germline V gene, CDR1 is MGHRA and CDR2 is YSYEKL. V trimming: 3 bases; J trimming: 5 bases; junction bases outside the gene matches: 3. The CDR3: CASSQGTEETQYF. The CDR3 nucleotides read TGCGCCAGCAGCCAGGGGACAGAGGAGACCCAGTACTTC.

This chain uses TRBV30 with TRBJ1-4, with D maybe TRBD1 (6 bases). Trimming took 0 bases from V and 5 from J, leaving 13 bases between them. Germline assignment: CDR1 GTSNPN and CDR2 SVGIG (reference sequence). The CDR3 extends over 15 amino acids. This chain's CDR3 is CAWSVSGQGNEKLFF. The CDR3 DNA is TGTGCCTGGAGTGTTTCGGGGCAGGGGAATGAAAAACTGTTTTTT.

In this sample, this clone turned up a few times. As DNA, the CDR3 is TGTGCCAGCAGCTTGATCGGTACTAATTCACCCCTCCACTTT. Protein product: CASSLIGTNSPLHF. The chain is built from TRBV5-5 and TRBJ1-6; D call uncertain. Germline lookup yields CDR1 SGHKS and CDR2 YYEKEE (reference sequence). Trimming pared 1 base from V and 6 bases from J, leaving 8 bases between. CDR3 length: 14 residues. The variable domain in full, with the rest retrieved from reference TRBV5-5 and TRBJ1-6, is DAGVTQSPTHLIKTRGQQVTLRCSPISGHKSVSWYQQVLGQGPQFIFQYYEKEERGRGNFPDRFSARQFPNYSSELNVNALLLGDSALYLCASSLIGTNSPLHFGNGTRLTVT.

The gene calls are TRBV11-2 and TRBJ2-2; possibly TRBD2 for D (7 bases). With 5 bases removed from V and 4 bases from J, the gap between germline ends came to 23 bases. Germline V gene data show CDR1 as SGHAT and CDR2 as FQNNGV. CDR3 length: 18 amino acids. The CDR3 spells CASSLARAGVGGTGELFF. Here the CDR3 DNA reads TGTGCCAGCAGCCTTGCTCGGGCGGGAGTAGGGGGCACCGGGGAGCTGTTTTTT.

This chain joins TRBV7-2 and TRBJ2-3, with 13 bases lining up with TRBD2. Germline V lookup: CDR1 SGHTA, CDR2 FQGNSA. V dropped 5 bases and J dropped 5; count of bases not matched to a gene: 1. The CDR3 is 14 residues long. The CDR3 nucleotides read TGTGCCAGCAGCCGGACTAGCGGGGGAGATACGCAGTATTTT. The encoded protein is CASSRTSGGDTQYF.

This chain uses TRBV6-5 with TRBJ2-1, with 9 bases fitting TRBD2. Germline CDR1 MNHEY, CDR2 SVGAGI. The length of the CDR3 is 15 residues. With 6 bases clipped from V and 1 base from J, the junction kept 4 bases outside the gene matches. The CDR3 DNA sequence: TGTGCCAGCAGCCTAGCGGGATTATCCTACAATGAGCAGTTCTTC. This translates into CASSLAGLSYNEQFF.

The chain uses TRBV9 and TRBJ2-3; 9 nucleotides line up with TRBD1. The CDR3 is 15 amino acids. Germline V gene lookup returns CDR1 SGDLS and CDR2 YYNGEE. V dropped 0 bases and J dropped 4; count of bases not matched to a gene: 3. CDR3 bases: TGTGCCAGCAGCGTAGAAACAGGGGGCCCAGATACGCAGTATTTT. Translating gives CASSVETGGPDTQYF.

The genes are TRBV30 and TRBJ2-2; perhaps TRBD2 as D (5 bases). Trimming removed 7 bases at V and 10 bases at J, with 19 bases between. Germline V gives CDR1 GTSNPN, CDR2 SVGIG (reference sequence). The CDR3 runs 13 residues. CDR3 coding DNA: TGTGCCTTCGAGACCGGGGTCGGAGTGGAGCTGTTTTTT. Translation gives CAFETGVGVELFF.